The 14 T cell receptor beta chains presented below share a single source sample, sequenced in a study of blood T cell repertoires in COVID-19. Sequencing used immunoSEQ multiplex PCR; TCRdb keeps in-frame clones, though not all of them. The sample lists tens of thousands of clones; more than 70% were seen once. Sequenced input: peripheral blood. The receptors here all came from a human donor in a cohort sampled during active COVID-19.

The chain has TRBV5-8 and TRBJ1-4; D is perhaps TRBD1 (6 bases). V lost 7 bases and J 7 bases, leaving 20 bases between the germline ends. This CDR3 has 15 amino acids. Per the germline V gene, CDR1 is SGHTS and CDR2 is YDEGEE. CDR3 nucleotides: TGTGCCAGCGGTAGGCCAGGGGTAACTGGTGAAAAACTGTTTTTT. Its protein product is CASGRPGVTGEKLFF.

The chain combines TRBV4-2 with TRBJ2-5, with 8 bases identical to TRBD2. Per the germline V gene, CDR1 is LGHNA and CDR2 is YNFKEQ. V lost 1 base and J lost 5; bases outside the gene matches: 9. CDR3 size: 16 residues. The CDR3 coding sequence is TGTGCCAGCAGCCAAGTAGACGGGGGGGCCGCGGAGACCCAGTACTTC. Translation: CASSQVDGGAAETQYF.

The V gene is TRBV7-2, the J gene TRBJ2-1, with unresolved D. Trimming cost V 1 base and J 9 bases, with 22 bases left between them. The length of the CDR3 is 17 residues. Germline CDR1 is SGHTA and CDR2 is FQGNSA. In DNA, the CDR3 is TGTGCCAGCAGCTTAGACTCCCGTGCTCTAGGTTTAGGTGAGCAGTTCTTC. Its protein product is CASSLDSRALGLGEQFF.

The CDR3 loop is CASSSSPGLQSTDTQYF. The CDR3 region has the DNA TGCGCCAGCAGTTCTAGCCCGGGACTCCAGAGCACAGATACGCAGTATTTT. The gene calls are TRBV4-1 and TRBJ2-3; TRBD2 is a possible D gene (6 bases). The CDR3 is 17 amino acids. CDR1 MGHRA and CDR2 YSYEKL come from the germline V gene. Trimming removed 6 bases from V and 0 bases from J, with 19 bases in between.

This chain uses TRBV7-9 with TRBJ2-2; TRBD2 matches at 9 bases. Germline V gene lookup returns CDR1 SEHNR and CDR2 FQNEAQ (reference sequence). The CDR3 extends over 16 amino acids. V lost 7 bases to trimming and J lost 8 bases; unmatched junction nucleotides: 14. The CDR3 spells CASTLNSGSAGGELFF. DNA for the CDR3: TGTGCCAGCACCCTCAATAGCGGGAGTGCGGGAGGGGAGCTGTTTTTT. Full variable domain (missing parts from reference TRBV7-9 and TRBJ2-2): DTGVSQNPRHKITKRGQNVTFRCDPISEHNRLYWYRQTLGQGPEFLTYFQNEAQLEKSRLLSDRFSAERPKGSFSTLEIQRTEQGDSAMYLCASTLNSGSAGGELFFGEGSRLTVL.

The rearrangement links TRBV7-9 to TRBJ1-6; 10 bases match TRBD1. The length of the CDR3 is 15 residues. Per germline, CDR1 SEHNR and CDR2 FQNEAQ (reference sequence). V lost 5 bases and J lost 5; bases outside the gene matches: 3. DNA of the CDR3: TGTGCCAGCAGCCCCGGACAGGGGGATAATTCACCCCTCCACTTT. Protein product: CASSPGQGDNSPLHF. Full variable domain (rest looked up from reference TRBV7-9 and TRBJ1-6): DTGVSQNPRHKITKRGQNVTFRCDPISEHNRLYWYRQTLGQGPEFLTYFQNEAQLEKSRLLSDRFSAERPKGSFSTLEIQRTEQGDSAMYLCASSPGQGDNSPLHFGNGTRLTVT.

This clone appeared once. The V call is TRBV7-2, the J call TRBJ2-1; TRBD2 matches at 13 bases. Germline V gene lookup returns CDR1 SGHTA and CDR2 FQGNSA. The CDR3 contains 16 residues. Trimming took 0 bases from V and 8 from J; bases not matched to a gene: 4. The CDR3: CASSLALGLAGDEQFF. The DNA for the CDR3 is TGTGCCAGCAGCTTAGCCCTTGGACTAGCGGGAGATGAGCAGTTCTTC. The whole variable domain, remainder taken from reference TRBV7-2 and TRBJ2-1, is GAGVSQSPSNKVTEKGKDVELRCDPISGHTALYWYRQSLGQGLEFLIYFQGNSAPDKSGLPSDRFSAERTGGSVSTLTIQRTQQEDSAVYLCASSLALGLAGDEQFFGPGTRLTVL.

This clone was seen a handful of times. The V and J genes are TRBV29-1 and TRBJ1-1; 8 bases are a match to TRBD1. The germline CDR1 and CDR2 sequences are SQVTM and ANQGSEA. The CDR3 sequence is 12 residues long. Trimming took 7 bases from V and 2 from J; bases not matched to a gene: 3. The CDR3 region has the DNA TGCAGCGCCGGACAGGGAAACACTGAAGCTTTCTTT. It specifies CSAGQGNTEAFF. The whole variable domain, remainder taken from reference TRBV29-1 and TRBJ1-1, is SAVISQKPSRDICQRGTSLTIQCQVDSQVTMMFWYRQQPGQSLTLIATANQGSEATYESGFVIDKFPISRPNLTFSTLTVSNMSPEDSSIYLCSAGQGNTEAFFGQGTRLTVV.

The chain couples TRBV11-2 to TRBJ1-1, with 7 nucleotides matching TRBD1. CDR3 length: 14 amino acids. The V segment lost 6 bases and the J segment 6 bases; nucleotides outside the gene matches: 10. CDR1 and CDR2 from the germline V gene are SGHAT and FQNNGV. CDR3 bases: TGTGCCAGCAGGCCCGGGACAGAGACCGCTGAAGCTTTCTTT. The encoded protein is CASRPGTETAEAFF.

The chain couples TRBV6-5 to TRBJ1-6, with TRBD1 as a possible D gene (5 bases). Germline V gene lookup returns CDR1 MNHEY and CDR2 SVGAGI. This CDR3 has 14 amino acids. This chain's CDR3 is CASGRGGYNSPLHF. Written as DNA, the CDR3 is TGTGCGAGCGGCCGGGGGGGCTATAATTCACCCCTCCACTTT.

The chain employs TRBV5-4 and TRBJ1-6; possible D gene TRBD1, 6 bases. The CDR3 has 15 residues. CDR1 is SGHNT, CDR2 YYREEE, per germline (reference sequence). V shed 4 bases and J shed 8 bases, with 16 bases lying between them. CDR3 sequence reads: CASSPGDGLYSPLHF. The DNA for the CDR3 is TGTGCCAGCAGCCCAGGGGACGGGTTATATTCACCCCTCCACTTT.

The chain combines TRBV30 with TRBJ2-7; D is possibly TRBD1 (5 bases). CDR3 length: 12 residues. Germline CDR1 reads GTSNPN; CDR2 reads SVGIG (reference sequence). V lost 3 bases and J 1 base, leaving 7 bases between the germline ends. CDR3 amino acids: CAWSRQSYEQYF. The CDR3 DNA reads TGTGCCTGGAGCCGACAGTCCTACGAGCAGTACTTC.

This sequence joins TRBV21-1 and TRBJ2-2; TRBD1, the table's D call, lacks a check against the DNA. TRBV21-1 is given as a pseudogene. This CDR3 is built from 18 residues. The CDR3 bases are TGTGCCAGCAGCAAGTCCGGACAGGGGGCGCCTGGGCCCGGGGAGCTGTTTTTT. Its translation is CASSKSGQGAPGPGELFF.

The V call is TRBV7-2, the J call TRBJ2-5; 7 bases agree with TRBD2. This CDR3 has 13 residues. V shed 1 base and J 5 bases; nucleotides not matched to a gene: 1. Germline CDR1 is SGHTA and CDR2 is FQGNSA. CDR3 region: CASSLVGGETQYF. CDR3 coding DNA: TGTGCCAGCAGCTTAGTGGGGGGGGAGACCCAGTACTTC.